Below, 23 T cell receptor beta chains from the same sample are listed, as sequenced in a study of early T cells in non-severe SARS-CoV-2 infection. One entry per CDR3 protein, called by TCRdb with MiXCR from the 5' RACE reads. Among around 64,000 distinct CDR3 sequences listed, over 9.5% were seen once. Input material: whole blood. Receptors were obtained from an adult who was a healthcare worker with PCR-confirmed SARS-CoV-2 infection or an uninfected control (not recorded which).

This chain links TRBV5-1 with TRBJ1-1; D unclear. The CDR3 totals 13 residues. CDR1 SGHRS and CDR2 YFSETQ come from the germline V gene. V lost 6 bases, J lost 4 bases, and 13 bases lay in between. The CDR3 bases are TGCGCCAGCAAGACGAGCGGTTCCACTGAAGCTTTCTTT. It yields the protein CASKTSGSTEAFF.

The V call is TRBV29-1, the J call TRBJ2-3; 7 bases are shared with TRBD1. The CDR3 has 15 amino acids. Germline assignment: CDR1 SQVTM and CDR2 ANQGSEA. V lost 2 bases and J lost 3; bases outside the gene matches: 8. This CDR3 reads CSVERTGGLTDTQYF. The CDR3 coding sequence is TGCAGCGTTGAAAGGACAGGAGGTCTAACAGATACGCAGTATTTT.

There are many counts of this clonotype. The chain employs TRBV10-1 and TRBJ2-3; TRBD1 matches 11 bases. Per the germline V gene, CDR1 is WNHNN and CDR2 is SYGVQD (reference sequence). There are 15 residues in the CDR3. Trimming took 3 bases from V and 6 from J; bases not matched to a gene: 5. The DNA for the CDR3 is TGCGCCAGCAGTGACCTCCGGACAGGGGGCGATACGCAGTATTTT. Residues: CASSDLRTGGDTQYF.

In its sample, this clonotype was seen a few times. The junction shows a germline mismatch at one end, possibly a read error. This chain connects TRBV28 to TRBJ1-3, with unresolved D. The CDR3 extends over 13 amino acids. Germline V gene data show CDR1 as MDHEN and CDR2 as SYDVKM. CDR3 nucleotide sequence: TGTGCCAGCTCCGGCCGATCTGAAAACACCATATATTTT. Amino acids: CASSGRSENTIYF.

This chain joins TRBV20-1 and TRBJ2-1; D gene ambiguous. Trimming shortened V by 5 bases and J by 0 bases, and 14 bases separated the two germline ends. The CDR3 loop spans 15 amino acids. CDR1 and CDR2 (germline): DFQATT, SNEGSKA (reference sequence). The CDR3 nucleotides read TGCAGTGCTCATTTCGCACAGAGCTCCTACAATGAGCAGTTCTTC. Translating it yields CSAHFAQSSYNEQFF.

At least ten counts were recorded for this clonotype. The rearrangement uses TRBV18 and TRBJ1-2, with unresolved D. Germline CDR1 is KGHSH and CDR2 is LQKENI. Trimming took off 0 bases at V and 3 bases at J, with 8 bases between the two ends. CDR3 length equals 14 residues. The CDR3 DNA reads TGTGCCAGCTCACCACCGTGGATACACTATGGCTACACCTTC. Its translation is CASSPPWIHYGYTF. Full variable domain (outside the CDR3, taken from reference TRBV18 and TRBJ1-2): NAGVMQNPRHLVRRRGQEARLRCSPMKGHSHVYWYRQLPEEGLKFMVYLQKENIIDESGMPKERFSAEFPKEGPSILRIQQVVRGDSAAYFCASSPPWIHYGYTFGSGTRLTVV.

This clonotype was recorded many times. The rearrangement links TRBV24-1 to TRBJ1-1; tentatively, D is TRBD1 (5 bases). From germline, CDR1 is KGHDR and CDR2 SFDVKD. This CDR3 contains 15 residues. With 5 bases removed from V and 1 base from J, the gap between germline ends came to 13 bases. The CDR3, as DNA: TGTGCCACCAGTGGGGCAGGGAGTGCGAACACTGAAGCTTTCTTT. Translation gives CATSGAGSANTEAFF.

This clonotype was seen more than once but under ten times. This sequence joins TRBV18 and TRBJ2-5, with 10 bases that match TRBD2. In germline, CDR1 is KGHSH, CDR2 LQKENI. This CDR3 is built from 16 residues. The V segment lost 3 bases and the J segment 5 bases; nucleotides outside the gene matches: 9. CDR3 DNA: TGTGCCAGCTCACCCGGACTAGCGGAGACCCTGGAGACCCAGTACTTC. This translates into CASSPGLAETLETQYF.

In this sample, this clonotype turned up many times. V is TRBV4-2 and J is TRBJ2-1; D may be TRBD2 (6 bases). This CDR3 contains 14 residues. With 4 bases removed from V and 8 bases from J, the gap between germline ends came to 15 bases. Per the germline V gene, CDR1 is LGHNA and CDR2 is YNFKEQ. CDR3 loop: CASSPTGVVYEQFF. The CDR3 DNA sequence: TGTGCCAGCAGCCCAACGGGGGTAGTATATGAGCAGTTCTTC.

V is TRBV20-1 and J is TRBJ2-5; 8 bases match TRBD1. The CDR3 length is 14 residues. V dropped 0 bases and J dropped 3; count of bases not matched to a gene: 3. The germline CDR1 and CDR2 sequences are DFQATT and SNEGSKA (reference sequence). As DNA, the CDR3 is TGCAGTGCTAGAGATATGACAGGGGAAGAGACCCAGTACTTC. It yields the protein CSARDMTGEETQYF.

This clonotype was picked up a small number of times. The gene calls are TRBV11-1 and TRBJ2-2; no clear D. Germline V gene sequence: CDR1 SGHAT, CDR2 FQDESV (reference sequence). CDR3 length equals 15 residues. Deletions cut 2 bases from V and 3 bases from J, with 10 bases between. The DNA of the CDR3 is TGTGCCAGCAGCTTATTTCACGGTGACACCGGGGAGCTGTTTTTT. Its translation is CASSLFHGDTGELFF.

This clonotype has at least ten counts. V is TRBV29-1 and J is TRBJ1-2, with D perhaps TRBD1 (6 bases). CDR3 size: 14 residues. Trimming removed 6 bases at V and 7 bases at J, with 21 bases between. CDR1 and CDR2 (germline): SQVTM, ANQGSEA. The CDR3, as DNA: TGCAGCGTAGGGACAAGAGCCTCTATTAGTGGCTACACCTTC. Translating it yields CSVGTRASISGYTF.

V and J are TRBV19 and TRBJ2-2; D not certain. The CDR3 has 15 residues. Per germline, CDR1 LNHDA and CDR2 SQIVND (reference sequence). Trimming took off 3 bases at V and 7 bases at J, with 15 bases between the two ends. As DNA, the CDR3 is TGTGCCAGTAGTATTGCCAGCGTTGGGGTCGGGGAGCTGTTTTTT. Residues: CASSIASVGVGELFF. The whole variable domain, remainder taken from reference TRBV19 and TRBJ2-2, is DGGITQSPKYLFRKEGQNVTLSCEQNLNHDAMYWYRQDPGQGLRLIYYSQIVNDFQKGDIAEGYSVSREKKESFPLTVTSAQKNPTAFYLCASSIASVGVGELFFGEGSRLTVL.

This clonotype showed up many times. This chain connects TRBV11-2 to TRBJ2-3; no clear D. CDR1 is SGHAT, CDR2 FQNNGV, per germline. The CDR3 length is 13 residues. V lost 3 bases and J 8 bases, leaving 12 bases between the germline ends. The DNA for the CDR3 is TGTGCCAGCAGCTTTCCGGGCCGCCTTACGCAGTATTTT. Residues: CASSFPGRLTQYF.

This clonotype has a handful of counts. The rearrangement links TRBV10-1 to TRBJ2-7; D uncertain. V dropped 4 bases and J dropped 7 bases, with 14 bases sitting between them. Germline loops: CDR1 WNHNN, CDR2 SYGVQD (reference sequence). The CDR3 runs 13 residues. The CDR3 bases are TGCGCCAGCAGTGGGATCCCCTCCGGAGAGCAGTACTTC. The encoded protein is CASSGIPSGEQYF.

This clonotype was recorded at least ten times. The CDR3 loop is CASSAGRVPSPLHF. In DNA, the CDR3 is TGTGCCAGCAGCGCGGGACGCGTGCCCTCACCCCTCCACTTT. The genes are TRBV7-9 and TRBJ1-6; perhaps TRBD1 as D (5 bases). V lost 5 bases and J lost 10, with 15 bases in between. The CDR3 is made up of 14 amino acids. CDR1 SEHNR and CDR2 FQNEAQ come from the germline V gene (reference sequence).

The rearrangement uses TRBV29-1 and TRBJ2-3; possible D gene TRBD1, 6 bases. The CDR3 loop spans 14 amino acids. Trimming took off 2 bases at V and 7 bases at J, with 16 bases between the two ends. Germline V gives CDR1 SQVTM, CDR2 ANQGSEA. CDR3 residues: CSVEYRAERHTQYF. The CDR3 region has the DNA TGCAGCGTTGAATACAGGGCCGAGCGGCATACGCAGTATTTT.

In its sample, this clonotype was seen many times. V usage is TRBV11-2 and J usage is TRBJ2-2, with D unresolved. V was clipped by 2 bases and J by 1 base, with 11 bases between them. CDR1 SGHAT and CDR2 FQNNGV come from the germline V gene. The length of the CDR3 is 16 residues. CDR3 protein: CASSLSQSLNTGELFF. CDR3 coding DNA: TGTGCCAGCAGCTTATCCCAGTCTCTGAACACCGGGGAGCTGTTTTTT.

This clonotype was seen repeatedly, ten times or more. V and J are TRBV6-2 or TRBV6-3 and TRBJ2-1; 8 bases fit TRBD1. Germline V gene data show CDR1 as MNHEY and CDR2 as SVGEGT. The CDR3 length is 16 residues. The V and J ends lost 6 bases and 9 bases, in that order; junction bases with no gene match: 16. The DNA of the CDR3 is TGTGCCAGCAGGACACCGGACAGGGTTAGGACTGGTGAGCAGTTCTTC. Translation: CASRTPDRVRTGEQFF.

The genes are TRBV29-1 and TRBJ1-1; D remains unclear. Trimming stripped 6 bases from V and 10 bases from J, with 9 bases between. Germline lookup yields CDR1 SQVTM and CDR2 ANQGSEA. The length of the CDR3 is 9 residues. The CDR3 bases are TGCAGCGTCCAACCCGGAGCTTTCTTT. It specifies CSVQPGAFF. The variable domain in full, with the rest retrieved from reference TRBV29-1 and TRBJ1-1, is SAVISQKPSRDICQRGTSLTIQCQVDSQVTMMFWYRQQPGQSLTLIATANQGSEATYESGFVIDKFPISRPNLTFSTLTVSNMSPEDSSIYLCSVQPGAFFGQGTRLTVV.

Only a few counts were recorded for this clonotype. This chain links TRBV29-1 with TRBJ2-2, with D tentatively TRBD2 (6 bases). The CDR3 has 12 residues. The germline V gene has CDR1 SQVTM and CDR2 ANQGSEA. The CDR3 here is CIGGENTGELFF. DNA of the CDR3: TGCATCGGGGGAGAGAACACCGGGGAGCTGTTTTTT.

This clonotype was seen at least ten times. The CDR3 bases are TGTGCCAGCAGCTTACAGGGGGGCCTCGGCGAGCAGTACTTC. Translated: CASSLQGGLGEQYF. The chain employs TRBV7-9 and TRBJ2-7, with D possibly being TRBD1 (7 bases). V lost 2 bases to trimming and J lost 6 bases, with 14 bases between them. There are 14 residues in the CDR3. Germline V CDR1 and CDR2: SEHNR, FQNEAQ (reference sequence).

The chain uses TRBV15 and TRBJ2-1; D is perhaps TRBD1 (5 bases). The germline V gene has CDR1 LNHNV and CDR2 YYDKDF (reference sequence). Trimming removed 0 bases from V and 8 bases from J, with 8 bases in between. This CDR3 is built from 13 residues. In DNA, the CDR3 is TGTGCCACCAGCAGAGATCAGGGATATGAGCAGTTCTTC. Translating it yields CATSRDQGYEQFF.